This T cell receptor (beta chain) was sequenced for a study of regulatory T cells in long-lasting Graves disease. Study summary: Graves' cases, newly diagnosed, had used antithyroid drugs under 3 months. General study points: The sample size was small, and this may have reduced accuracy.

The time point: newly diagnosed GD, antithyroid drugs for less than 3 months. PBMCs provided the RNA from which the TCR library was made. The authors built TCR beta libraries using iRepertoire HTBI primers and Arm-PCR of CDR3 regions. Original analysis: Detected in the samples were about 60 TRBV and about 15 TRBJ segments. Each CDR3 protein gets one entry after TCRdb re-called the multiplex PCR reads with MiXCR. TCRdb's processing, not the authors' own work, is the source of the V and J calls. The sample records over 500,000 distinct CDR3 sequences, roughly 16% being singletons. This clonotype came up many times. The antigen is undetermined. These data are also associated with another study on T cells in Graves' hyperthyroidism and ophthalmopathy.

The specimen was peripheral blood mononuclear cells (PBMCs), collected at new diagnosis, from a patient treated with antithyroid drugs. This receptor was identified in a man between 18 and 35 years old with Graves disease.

CDR3 DNA: TGTGCCAGCAGGGGAGAAGGTAGCGGGAGTAGGTACGAGCAGTACTTC. This gives the protein CASRGEGSGSRYEQYF. This chain joins TRBV2 and TRBJ2-7, with TRBD2 matching 9 bases. J gave up 4 bases and V 6 bases, and 13 bases lay outside the gene matches. The CDR3 is 16 amino acids. Germline values: CDR1 SNHLY, CDR2 FYNNEI.